Given below is one T cell receptor (beta chain) in context. Its cognate antigen is unknown. This record belongs to a study of monozygotic twins with cystic fibrosis. About the study: Approximately 3.2 micrograms of fragmented DNA underwent roughly 16 PCR cycles for library preparation. Whole-study results and caveats: Shared CDR3 numbers were not associated with age, concordance or severity. The repertoire was suggested to be naive-dominated, clonality median 0.0095.

The CDR3 consists of 15 residues. The V gene end was trimmed by 5 bases and the J gene end by 7 bases; junction bases not matched to a gene: 9. Germline V gives CDR1 SEHNR, CDR2 FQNEAQ (reference sequence). The repertoire was sequenced with immunoSEQ multiplex PCR; TCRdb's copy has only in-frame clones and lacks some. The table lists tens of thousands of clones, nearly 85% of them singletons, with about 1.8% in the top ten. The chain joins TRBV7-9 to TRBJ1-4; 8 nucleotides match TRBD1. Sequenced input: blood. The origin of this receptor is a girl aged 2 to 10 with cystic fibrosis. The CDR3 sequence is CASSTPDRGVEKLFF. In DNA, the CDR3 is TGTGCCAGCAGCACCCCTGACAGGGGAGTTGAAAAACTGTTTTTT.